These T cell receptor beta chains were read from a single sample in a study of T-cell reconstitution after alpha-beta-depleted transplantation in children. TCRdb reanalysed the PCR reads using MiXCR and keeps one entry per CDR3 protein. The repertoire includes about 78,000 distinct CDR3 sequences, roughly 14% of them detected once, and about 26% sits in the top ten. The sample consisted of PBMCs, mostly from graft donor cells, taken 180 days after TCRalphabeta/CD19-depleted stem cell transplant. The receptors here all came from a male patient between 2 and 9 years old who had a stem cell transplant for acute lymphoblastic leukemia, so the T cells may come from the graft donor. The CDR3 runs from the conserved cysteine through the conserved F or W. The D gene is left open where the match is weak. A row's size may be missing; if present it is once, few, many or a size class.

V gene	clone size	J gene	D gene	CDR3 protein	CDR3 DNA
TRBV5-6	many	TRBJ2-7	NA	CASSLLIISYEQYF	TGTGCCAGCAGCTTGTTGATTATCTCGTACGAGCAGTACTTC
TRBV20-1	few	TRBJ2-3	TRBD2	CSAVRGRPEAGASAWDTQYF	TGCAGTGCCGTTAGAGGGAGGCCTGAAGCGGGGGCCTCTGCCTGGGATACGCAGTATTTT
TRBV10-3	NA	TRBJ2-3	NA	CAISESRSGEGTQYF	TGTGCCATCAGTGAGTCCAGGTCGGGGGAAGGTACGCAGTATTTT
TRBV7-6	NA	TRBJ2-5	NA	CASSLAGLGQETQYF	TGTGCCAGCAGCTTAGCGGGACTGGGTCAAGAGACCCAGTACTTC
TRBV5-6	few	TRBJ1-5	TRBD1	CASSSVRDRGTQHF	TGTGCCAGCAGCTCCGTTCGGGACAGGGGGACCCAGCATTTT
TRBV20-1	NA	TRBJ2-5	NA	CSASEGQETQYF	TGCAGTGCTTCTGAGGGCCAAGAGACCCAGTACTTC
TRBV28	NA	TRBJ2-1	TRBD2	CASSLLAGRNEQFF	TGTGCCAGCAGTCTACTAGCGGGACGGAATGAGCAGTTCTTC
TRBV7-2	medium-sized	TRBJ2-7	NA	CASSYQYYEQYF	TGTGCCAGCAGCTACCAATATTACGAGCAGTACTTC
TRBV7-8	NA	TRBJ1-5	NA	CASSPLGLLGSSNQPQHF	TGTGCCAGCAGCCCCCTCGGTCTACTGGGTTCAAGCAATCAGCCCCAGCATTTT
TRBV5-6	many	TRBJ2-3	TRBD1	CASSRTGGGTDTQYF	TGTGCCAGCAGTCGAACAGGGGGCGGCACAGATACGCAGTATTTT
TRBV20-1	many	TRBJ2-5	NA	CSAWRRGETQYF	TGCAGTGCTTGGAGGCGGGGAGAGACCCAGTACTTC
TRBV10-3	NA	TRBJ2-5	NA	CAITHRARGPQETQYF	TGTGCCATCACACATCGGGCACGGGGACCCCAAGAGACCCAGTACTTC
TRBV7-2	many	TRBJ2-5	NA	CASSLLSVNRQETQYF	TGTGCCAGCAGCTTACTCTCCGTGAACAGACAAGAGACCCAGTACTTC
TRBV12-3/TRBV12-4	NA	TRBJ2-1	TRBD1	CASSFARGPRSEQFF	TGTGCCAGCAGTTTCGCCAGGGGGCCGCGGAGTGAGCAGTTCTTC
TRBV6-5	few	TRBJ1-2	TRBD1	CASSYSELRQGLFYGYTF	TGTGCCAGCAGTTACTCCGAACTCAGACAGGGATTGTTCTATGGCTACACCTTC
TRBV7-3	few	TRBJ1-2	NA	CASSLSGARGYTF	TGTGCCAGCAGCTTATCAGGGGCAAGGGGCTACACCTTC
TRBV7-2	NA	TRBJ1-5	TRBD1	CASSSADRGNQPQHF	TGTGCCAGCAGCTCCGCGGACAGGGGCAATCAGCCCCAGCATTTT
TRBV20-1	few	TRBJ1-5	TRBD1	CSAGGRVPQHF	TGCAGCGCAGGGGGGCGAGTGCCCCAGCATTTT
TRBV28	NA	TRBJ2-1	TRBD2	CASGSALADIYNEQFF	TGTGCCAGCGGATCTGCCCTAGCGGATATCTACAATGAGCAGTTCTTC
TRBV10-3	NA	TRBJ2-3	TRBD2	CAIWTSGTDTQYF	TGTGCCATCTGGACTAGCGGGACAGATACGCAGTATTTT
TRBV20-1	few	TRBJ1-2	TRBD1	CSAGNRGDYGYTF	TGCAGTGCTGGAAACAGGGGAGACTATGGCTACACCTTC
TRBV24-1	many	TRBJ1-2	NA	CATSASAYGYTF	TGTGCCACCAGCGCCTCCGCCTATGGCTACACCTTC
TRBV11-1	few	TRBJ2-1	NA	CASSFGLAEQFF	TGTGCCAGCAGCTTCGGGCTAGCGGAGCAGTTCTTC
TRBV28	few	TRBJ2-2	TRBD2	CASSRSGRAATGELFF	TGTGCCAGCAGCCGAAGCGGGAGGGCCGCCACCGGGGAGCTGTTTTTT